One and the same sample provided the 26 T cell receptor beta chains below, sequenced in a study of OX40 agonist ivuxolimab in advanced cancers. Clones were sequenced by immunoSEQ multiplex PCR, and TCRdb holds only the in-frame ones, with some missing. The sample consists of 9,000 to 10,000 clones, more than 70% of them appearing once. The sample was CD4+ or CD8+ T cells sorted from blood, taken in a trial of the OX40 agonist ivuxolimab. Every receptor here comes from an adult with an advanced solid tumor such as melanoma, head and neck, liver or kidney cancer.

The chain couples TRBV6-1 to TRBJ2-1; no definite D call. Germline-derived CDR1 and CDR2 are MNHNS and SASEGT. V was cut by 5 bases and J by 8 bases, with 16 bases left in between. The CDR3 is made up of 14 amino acids. CDR3 bases: TGTGCCAGCAGTCCTAGGTCCCTATCAGATGAGCAGTTCTTC. This sequence encodes CASSPRSLSDEQFF.

The chain combines TRBV6-5 with TRBJ1-4, with 9 bases lining up with TRBD1. V was pared by 0 bases and J by 7 bases, with 3 bases of the junction left unmatched. The CDR3 runs to 15 residues. CDR1 MNHEY and CDR2 SVGAGI come from the germline V gene. The CDR3 is CASSYSGTGIEKLFF. In nucleotides, the CDR3 is TGTGCCAGCAGTTACTCTGGGACAGGGATTGAAAAACTGTTTTTT.

This clone was seen a few times. V gene TRBV4-2 combines with J gene TRBJ2-3, with a tentative D call TRBD2 (6 bases). Germline lookup yields CDR1 LGHNA and CDR2 YNFKEQ. Trimming took off 5 bases at V and 1 base at J, with 10 bases between the two ends. The CDR3 loop spans 14 amino acids. In DNA, the CDR3 is TGTGCCAGCAGCTTGGCTAGCGGCACAGATACGCAGTATTTT. It encodes CASSLASGTDTQYF.

V is TRBV19 and J is TRBJ2-1; 8 bases fit TRBD1. The germline V gene has CDR1 LNHDA and CDR2 SQIVND (reference sequence). With 3 bases clipped from V and 4 bases from J, the junction kept 5 bases outside the gene matches. The CDR3 sequence is 15 residues long. CDR3: CASSMRTGMYNEQFF. The DNA of the CDR3 is TGTGCCAGTAGTATGAGGACAGGGATGTACAATGAGCAGTTCTTC.

The DNA of the CDR3 is TGTGCCAGTAGTCCGCGACAGGGGTTAACTGAAGCTTTCTTT. This translates into CASSPRQGLTEAFF. The gene calls are TRBV19 and TRBJ1-1; 8 bases map to TRBD1. The CDR3 spans 14 residues. Looked up from germline, CDR1 is LNHDA and CDR2 is SQIVND (reference sequence). Trimming removed 5 bases from V and 5 bases from J; junction bases left unmatched: 7.

By sample share, this clone is medium-sized (0.01 to 0.1%). This chain links TRBV9 with TRBJ2-7; either TRBD1 or TRBD2 may fit D (5 bases each). Deletions cut 3 bases from V and 6 bases from J, with 16 bases between. CDR3 length equals 14 residues. Germline loops: CDR1 SGDLS, CDR2 YYNGEE. The CDR3 DNA reads TGTGCCAGCAGCGCATACCTGGGACCGGGCGAGCAGTACTTC. Encoded protein: CASSAYLGPGEQYF. The full variable domain, rest sourced from reference TRBV9 and TRBJ2-7, is DSGVTQTPKHLITATGQRVTLRCSPRSGDLSVYWYQQSLDQGLQFLIQYYNGEERAKGNILERFSAQQFPDLHSELNLSSLELGDSALYFCASSAYLGPGEQYFGPGTRLTVT.

The rearrangement links TRBV29-1 to TRBJ1-1, with no clear D. The CDR3 has 14 amino acids. V lost 4 bases and J 6 bases, leaving 18 bases between the germline ends. In germline, CDR1 is SQVTM, CDR2 ANQGSEA. The CDR3 sequence: CSVALTLSLSEAFF. The CDR3, as DNA: TGCAGCGTTGCACTGACCCTTAGCTTGTCTGAAGCTTTCTTT.

In this sample, this clone turned up once. At the DNA level, this CDR3 is encoded by other sequences in the same sample as well. This chain uses TRBV7-3 with TRBJ2-1; 12 nucleotides agree with TRBD1. V dropped 5 bases and J dropped 6; count of bases not matched to a gene: 8. CDR1 and CDR2 from the germline V gene are SGHTA and FQGTGA. The CDR3 contains 16 residues. The CDR3 reads CASSPAGQGAGNEQFF. Written as DNA, the CDR3 is TGTGCCAGCAGCCCTGCGGGACAGGGGGCGGGCAATGAGCAGTTCTTC.

J is TRBJ2-5 and V is TRBV29-1, with TRBD1 as a possible D gene (6 bases). The ends were cut back, 4 bases at V and 2 bases at J, with 8 bases in the middle. CDR1 and CDR2 (germline): SQVTM, ANQGSEA. The CDR3 length is 12 residues. In DNA, the CDR3 is TGCAGCGTTGCTACAGGGCAAGAGACCCAGTACTTC. It is translated as CSVATGQETQYF.

The chain links TRBV6-1 to TRBJ1-3; D may be TRBD1 (5 bases). V was cut by 2 bases and J by 2 bases, with 10 bases left in between. The CDR3 is 15 amino acids. CDR1 and CDR2 from the germline V gene are MNHNS and SASEGT. In DNA form, the CDR3 reads TGTGCCAGCAGTGAATTGCGGGGGGCTGGAAACACCATATATTTT. Its protein is CASSELRGAGNTIYF.

The chain links TRBV5-4 to TRBJ2-1; 9 nucleotides line up with TRBD2. The CDR3 is 15 residues long. The J segment lost 6 bases and the V segment lost 5 bases, leaving 9 bases of the junction unmatched. Per the germline V gene, CDR1 is SGHNT and CDR2 is YYREEE (reference sequence). CDR3 sequence: CASRGAGTSINEQFF. In DNA form, the CDR3 reads TGTGCCAGCAGGGGGGCCGGGACTAGCATCAATGAGCAGTTCTTC.

The gene calls are TRBV7-9 and TRBJ2-3; D gene ambiguous. There are 15 residues in the CDR3. Germline assignment: CDR1 SEHNR and CDR2 FQNEAQ (reference sequence). V was shortened by 5 bases and J by 4 bases, with 16 bases between the two germline ends. CDR3 nucleotide sequence: TGTGCCAGCAGCCAAATTCGCCATGGGGCAGATACGCAGTATTTT. Translating it yields CASSQIRHGADTQYF. The variable domain in full, with the rest retrieved from reference TRBV7-9 and TRBJ2-3, is DTGVSQNPRHKITKRGQNVTFRCDPISEHNRLYWYRQTLGQGPEFLTYFQNEAQLEKSRLLSDRFSAERPKGSFSTLEIQRTEQGDSAMYLCASSQIRHGADTQYFGPGTRLTVL.

V usage is TRBV6-1 and J usage is TRBJ1-5; D gene ambiguous. Trimming removed 10 bases at V and 3 bases at J, with 16 bases between. CDR1 is MNHNS, CDR2 SASEGT, per germline. CDR3 length equals 14 residues. The CDR3 nucleotides are TGTGCCACTATAGCCACACGAGTCAATCAGCCCCAGCATTTT. Residues: CATIATRVNQPQHF.

The gene calls are TRBV2 and TRBJ1-4; 9 positions match TRBD1. V was clipped by 6 bases and J by 8 bases; unmatched bases: 10. The CDR3 is made up of 15 amino acids. The V gene's germline CDR1 is SNHLY and CDR2 FYNNEI. CDR3: CASSGRTGDQEKLFF. The CDR3 region has the DNA TGTGCCAGCAGCGGGAGGACAGGGGATCAGGAAAAACTGTTTTTT. Full variable domain (outside the CDR3, taken from reference TRBV2 and TRBJ1-4): EPEVTQTPSHQVTQMGQEVILRCVPISNHLYFYWYRQILGQKVEFLVSFYNNEISEKSEIFDDQFSVERPDGSNFTLKIRSTKLEDSAMYFCASSGRTGDQEKLFFGSGTQLSVL.

The V call is TRBV7-2, the J call TRBJ2-7; D gene uncertain. Germline assignment: CDR1 SGHTA and CDR2 FQGNSA. V dropped 3 bases and J dropped 2 bases, with 8 bases sitting between them. This CDR3 spans 13 amino acids. CDR3 sequence: CASSLTLTYEQYF. The CDR3 nucleotides read TGTGCCAGCAGCTTGACTCTGACCTACGAGCAGTACTTC.

The chain links TRBV27 to TRBJ2-1; maybe TRBD2 (6 bases). The CDR3 sequence is 17 residues long. V was cut by 5 bases and J by 1 base, with 18 bases left in between. The V gene's germline CDR1 is MNHEY and CDR2 SMNVEV (reference sequence). This CDR3 reads CASSLDLLALSYNEQFF. The CDR3 coding sequence is TGTGCCAGCAGTCTAGATTTGCTAGCGCTATCCTACAATGAGCAGTTCTTC.

This sequence joins TRBV30 and TRBJ1-1, with 7 bases identical to TRBD1. Germline assignment: CDR1 GTSNPN and CDR2 SVGIG (reference sequence). CDR3 length: 13 amino acids. Germline trimming cut 2 bases from V and 2 bases from J; bases unmatched to any gene: 2. This CDR3 reads CAWSIGGNTEAFF. The CDR3 DNA is TGTGCCTGGAGTATAGGGGGCAACACTGAAGCTTTCTTT.

J is TRBJ2-3 and V is TRBV11-2; D is ambiguous. Trimming removed 0 bases at V and 6 bases at J, with 7 bases between. Germline assignment: CDR1 SGHAT and CDR2 FQNNGV. This CDR3 contains 13 residues. The CDR3 DNA follows: TGTGCCAGCAGCTTAGATCTAGTGGATACGCAGTATTTT. It translates to CASSLDLVDTQYF.

This chain joins TRBV30 and TRBJ1-1; weak D call: TRBD1 (6 bases). The CDR3 covers 14 residues. Germline CDR1 GTSNPN, CDR2 SVGIG (reference sequence). The V gene lost 4 bases and the J gene lost 5 bases, with 17 bases spanning the gap. For the CDR3, the DNA is TGTGCCTGGACAACAGGGTTGGTGGGGACTGAAGCTTTCTTT. It encodes CAWTTGLVGTEAFF.

This sequence joins TRBV11-2 and TRBJ2-7; the D is unclear. V lost 2 bases and J 3 bases, leaving 5 bases between the germline ends. The V gene's germline CDR1 is SGHAT and CDR2 FQNNGV. The CDR3 covers 12 residues. The DNA for the CDR3 is TGTGCCAGCAGCTTAATCGGCTACGAGCAGTACTTC. Residues: CASSLIGYEQYF. The variable domain in full, completed from reference TRBV11-2 and TRBJ2-7, reads EAGVAQSPRYKIIEKRQSVAFWCNPISGHATLYWYQQILGQGPKLLIQFQNNGVVDDSQLPKDRFSAERLKGVDSTLKIQPAKLEDSAVYLCASSLIGYEQYFGPGTRLTVT.

The V and J genes are TRBV28 and TRBJ2-1, with no clear D. The V gene lost 5 bases and the J gene lost 0 bases, with 11 bases spanning the gap. Germline V lookup: CDR1 MDHEN, CDR2 SYDVKM. There are 15 residues in the CDR3. The CDR3 loop is CASSPIFVSYNEQFF. The CDR3 DNA is TGTGCCAGCAGTCCCATCTTCGTCTCCTACAATGAGCAGTTCTTC. The full variable domain, with the rest looked up from reference TRBV28 and TRBJ2-1, is DVKVTQSSRYLVKRTGEKVFLECVQDMDHENMFWYRQDPGLGLRLIYFSYDVKMKEKGDIPEGYSVSREKKERFSLILESASTNQTSMYLCASSPIFVSYNEQFFGPGTRLTVL.

This clone came up once. The chain carries TRBV5-4 and TRBJ2-1; D may be TRBD2 (5 bases). Looked up from germline, CDR1 is SGHNT and CDR2 is YYREEE (reference sequence). V dropped 4 bases and J dropped 5 bases, with 16 bases sitting between them. The CDR3 has 15 residues. The CDR3 sequence is CASSRVLGSNNEQFF. The CDR3, as DNA: TGTGCCAGCAGCCGGGTTTTAGGGAGTAACAATGAGCAGTTCTTC.

CDR3: CASRQWTGSLYEQYF. In DNA form, the CDR3 reads TGTGCCAGCAGACAGTGGACAGGGTCCTTATACGAGCAGTACTTC. This chain joins TRBV11-2 and TRBJ2-7, with 8 bases matching TRBD1. The germline V gene has CDR1 SGHAT and CDR2 FQNNGV. V was clipped by 6 bases and J by 4 bases; unmatched bases: 11. The CDR3 spans 15 residues.

This rearrangement joins TRBV7-2 to TRBJ2-3; D remains unclear. Germline V gene lookup returns CDR1 SGHTA and CDR2 FQGNSA. The CDR3 consists of 14 residues. Deletions cut 6 bases from V and 8 bases from J, with 18 bases between. CDR3 DNA sequence: TGTGCCAGCAGGCCCCCCGGGCCCCAAGGTACGCAGTATTTT. It is translated as CASRPPGPQGTQYF.

In its sample, this clone was seen once. The genes are TRBV5-1 and TRBJ1-2; D possibly corresponds to TRBD1 (6 bases). CDR3 length: 14 residues. Germline values: CDR1 SGHRS, CDR2 YFSETQ. Trimming left V 0 bases short and J 7 bases short, with 13 bases between. The CDR3 is CASSLAQGHGGYTF. The DNA of the CDR3 is TGCGCCAGCAGCTTGGCACAGGGTCATGGTGGCTACACCTTC.

This clone showed up just once. The chain employs TRBV6-1 and TRBJ1-2; 8 bases fit TRBD1. This CDR3 region has 15 residues. The V gene end was trimmed by 1 base and the J gene end by 8 bases; junction bases not matched to a gene: 9. Germline CDR1 is MNHNS and CDR2 is SASEGT. CDR3 bases: TGTGCCAGCAGTGAAGGCAGGGGGCGCTTTTGGGGCTACACCTTC. Translating gives CASSEGRGRFWGYTF.